A selection of T cell receptor beta chains follows, all from one sample in a study of T cell responses to AZD1222 COVID-19 vaccine. The table came from immunoSEQ multiplex PCR; TCRdb's copy has only in-frame clones and leaves some out. The sample shows roughly 140,000 clones, 75% to 90% of them seen only once. The starting material was peripheral blood, obtained on day 0 of AZD1222 vaccination. The receptors derive from an adult in good health. The CDR3 runs from the conserved cysteine through the conserved F or W. Each record gives: D gene, V gene, J gene, clone size, CDR3 protein, CDR3 DNA. D genes are given only for firm matches. Some rows have no size entry. The others give once, few or many, or a class for an expanded clone.

d_call: TRBD2
v_call: TRBV6-5
j_call: TRBJ2-1
clone_size: -
cdr3_aa: CASSLKAGGSDEQFF
cdr3_nt: TGTGCCAGCAGCCTCAAAGCGGGGGGTTCGGATGAGCAGTTCTTC

d_call: -
v_call: TRBV7-8
j_call: TRBJ1-5
clone_size: -
cdr3_aa: CASSREGPLNQPQHF
cdr3_nt: TGTGCCAGCAGTCGAGAGGGACCGCTCAATCAGCCCCAGCATTTT

d_call: -
v_call: TRBV7-9
j_call: TRBJ2-2
clone_size: -
cdr3_aa: CALRQRGTGELFF
cdr3_nt: TGTGCCTTGCGGCAAAGGGGCACCGGGGAGCTGTTTTTT

d_call: TRBD1
v_call: TRBV3-1/TRBV3-2
j_call: TRBJ1-6
clone_size: -
cdr3_aa: CASSPTGVYNSPLHF
cdr3_nt: TGTGCCAGCAGCCCGACAGGGGTCTATAATTCACCCCTCCACTTT

d_call: TRBD1
v_call: TRBV9
j_call: TRBJ1-2
clone_size: -
cdr3_aa: CASSAGDSNYGYTF
cdr3_nt: TGTGCCAGCAGCGCCGGGGACAGTAACTATGGCTACACCTTC

d_call: TRBD1
v_call: TRBV28
j_call: TRBJ1-2
clone_size: -
cdr3_aa: CASSLQQGNYGYTF
cdr3_nt: TGTGCCAGCAGTCTTCAACAGGGGAACTATGGCTACACCTTC

d_call: -
v_call: TRBV6-6
j_call: TRBJ2-7
clone_size: -
cdr3_aa: CASSRDSASYEQYF
cdr3_nt: TGTGCCAGCAGCAGGGACTCCGCGTCCTACGAGCAGTACTTC

d_call: -
v_call: TRBV12-3/TRBV12-4
j_call: TRBJ1-5
clone_size: -
cdr3_aa: CASSPSGQPQHF
cdr3_nt: TGTGCCAGCAGTCCGTCGGGTCAGCCCCAGCATTTT

d_call: -
v_call: TRBV19
j_call: TRBJ1-2
clone_size: -
cdr3_aa: CASSIGPGQGYTF
cdr3_nt: TGTGCCAGTAGTATTGGGCCGGGACAAGGCTACACCTTC

d_call: -
v_call: TRBV19
j_call: TRBJ2-6
clone_size: -
cdr3_aa: CASSIRGPGANVLTF
cdr3_nt: TGTGCCAGTAGTATCAGGGGCCCTGGGGCCAACGTCCTGACTTTC

d_call: -
v_call: TRBV27
j_call: TRBJ2-3
clone_size: -
cdr3_aa: CASSPQYRATDTQYF
cdr3_nt: TGTGCCAGCAGTCCCCAATACAGGGCCACAGATACGCAGTATTTT

d_call: TRBD2
v_call: TRBV13
j_call: TRBJ2-1
clone_size: -
cdr3_aa: CASTERGASSYNEQFF
cdr3_nt: TGTGCCAGCACCGAGCGGGGGGCTAGCTCCTACAATGAGCAGTTCTTC

d_call: TRBD1
v_call: TRBV7-6
j_call: TRBJ1-1
clone_size: once
cdr3_aa: CASSSVAGTGEGTEAFF
cdr3_nt: TGTGCCAGCAGCTCAGTAGCCGGGACAGGGGAGGGCACTGAAGCTTTCTTT

d_call: TRBD1
v_call: TRBV7-8
j_call: TRBJ1-4
clone_size: -
cdr3_aa: CASSYRTGREKLFF
cdr3_nt: TGTGCCAGCAGCTACCGGACAGGGCGGGAAAAACTGTTTTTT

d_call: -
v_call: TRBV5-1
j_call: TRBJ1-4
clone_size: -
cdr3_aa: CASSLERQNEKLFF
cdr3_nt: TGCGCCAGCAGCTTGGAGAGGCAGAATGAAAAACTGTTTTTT

d_call: TRBD1
v_call: TRBV14
j_call: TRBJ2-7
clone_size: -
cdr3_aa: CASSPAGTASISQYF
cdr3_nt: TGTGCCAGCAGCCCGGCCGGGACAGCCTCCATCTCGCAGTACTTC

d_call: -
v_call: TRBV25-1
j_call: TRBJ1-6
clone_size: -
cdr3_aa: CASSRQANNSPLHF
cdr3_nt: TGTGCCAGCAGCCGACAGGCGAATAATTCACCCCTCCACTTT

d_call: TRBD1
v_call: TRBV6-5
j_call: TRBJ1-3
clone_size: -
cdr3_aa: CASWSGGRGGNTIYF
cdr3_nt: TGTGCCAGCTGGTCAGGGGGCAGAGGTGGAAACACCATATATTTT

d_call: TRBD2
v_call: TRBV7-6
j_call: TRBJ2-7
clone_size: -
cdr3_aa: CASSRVAGGRTYEQYF
cdr3_nt: TGTGCCAGCAGCAGAGTAGCGGGAGGGAGAACCTACGAGCAGTACTTC

d_call: -
v_call: TRBV12-3/TRBV12-4
j_call: TRBJ1-5
clone_size: -
cdr3_aa: CASSTRVLPQHF
cdr3_nt: TGTGCCAGCAGTACCAGGGTTTTGCCCCAGCATTTT

d_call: -
v_call: TRBV5-1
j_call: TRBJ1-6
clone_size: -
cdr3_aa: CASTSKGGSYNSPLHF
cdr3_nt: TGCGCCAGCACCTCCAAGGGGGGATCCTATAATTCACCCCTCCACTTT

d_call: TRBD1
v_call: TRBV30
j_call: TRBJ2-1
clone_size: -
cdr3_aa: CAWSPGQVWNEQFF
cdr3_nt: TGTGCCTGGAGTCCCGGACAGGTTTGGAATGAGCAGTTCTTC

d_call: -
v_call: TRBV6-5
j_call: TRBJ1-2
clone_size: -
cdr3_aa: CASSIANYGYTF
cdr3_nt: TGTGCCAGCAGTATAGCTAACTATGGCTACACCTTC

d_call: -
v_call: TRBV4-2
j_call: TRBJ2-2
clone_size: few
cdr3_aa: CASSQETTAANTGELFF
cdr3_nt: TGTGCCAGCAGCCAAGAGACGACAGCTGCGAACACCGGGGAGCTGTTTTTT

d_call: -
v_call: TRBV11-2
j_call: TRBJ1-3
clone_size: -
cdr3_aa: CASSYFPDSSSGNTIYF
cdr3_nt: TGTGCCAGCAGCTACTTTCCAGACTCCAGCTCTGGAAACACCATATATTTT

d_call: -
v_call: TRBV3-1/TRBV3-2
j_call: TRBJ1-2
clone_size: -
cdr3_aa: CASSHPGIYYGYTF
cdr3_nt: TGTGCCAGCAGCCACCCGGGTATCTACTATGGCTACACCTTC

d_call: -
v_call: TRBV7-3
j_call: TRBJ1-2
clone_size: -
cdr3_aa: CASSLRDGAGGYTF
cdr3_nt: TGTGCCAGCAGCTTAAGGGACGGGGCCGGTGGCTACACCTTC

d_call: TRBD1
v_call: TRBV3-1/TRBV3-2
j_call: TRBJ2-1
clone_size: -
cdr3_aa: CASSQRQGFHEQFF
cdr3_nt: TGTGCCAGCAGCCAAAGACAGGGATTTCATGAGCAGTTCTTC

d_call: TRBD1
v_call: TRBV20-1
j_call: TRBJ2-7
clone_size: -
cdr3_aa: CSVDRGYEQYF
cdr3_nt: TGCAGTGTTGACAGGGGCTACGAACAGTACTTC

d_call: -
v_call: TRBV12-3/TRBV12-4
j_call: TRBJ1-6
clone_size: few
cdr3_aa: CASRPDSNSPLHF
cdr3_nt: TGTGCCAGCAGGCCGGACAGTAATTCACCCCTCCACTTT

d_call: -
v_call: TRBV7-9
j_call: TRBJ2-3
clone_size: -
cdr3_aa: CASLKGDTQYF
cdr3_nt: TGTGCCAGTTTAAAGGGGGATACGCAGTATTTT

d_call: -
v_call: TRBV12-3/TRBV12-4
j_call: TRBJ2-7
clone_size: -
cdr3_aa: CASSFSVWNEQYF
cdr3_nt: TGTGCCAGCAGTTTTTCCGTTTGGAACGAGCAGTACTTC

d_call: -
v_call: TRBV5-1
j_call: TRBJ1-1
clone_size: -
cdr3_aa: CASSLANPENTEAFF
cdr3_nt: TGCGCCAGCAGCTTGGCCAATCCGGAGAACACTGAAGCTTTCTTT

d_call: -
v_call: TRBV6-5
j_call: TRBJ2-2
clone_size: -
cdr3_aa: CASSRPGVNTGELFF
cdr3_nt: TGTGCCAGCAGCCGTCCTGGGGTGAACACCGGGGAGCTGTTTTTT

d_call: -
v_call: TRBV6-5
j_call: TRBJ1-1
clone_size: once
cdr3_aa: CASSYRTSSGGTEAFF
cdr3_nt: TGTGCCAGCAGTTACCGGACATCTTCAGGTGGAACTGAAGCTTTCTTT

d_call: -
v_call: TRBV4-1
j_call: TRBJ1-2
clone_size: -
cdr3_aa: CASSPARQGTGDGYTF
cdr3_nt: TGCGCCAGCAGCCCCGCCCGGCAGGGTACGGGGGATGGCTACACCTTC

d_call: TRBD1
v_call: TRBV18
j_call: TRBJ1-1
clone_size: -
cdr3_aa: CASSPPGGGGGNTEAFF
cdr3_nt: TGTGCCAGCTCACCGCCGGGAGGAGGGGGCGGGAACACTGAAGCTTTCTTT

d_call: -
v_call: TRBV4-1
j_call: TRBJ1-5
clone_size: -
cdr3_aa: CASSQDPATGQPQHF
cdr3_nt: TGCGCCAGCAGCCAAGATCCGGCAACGGGTCAGCCCCAGCATTTT

d_call: TRBD2
v_call: TRBV2
j_call: TRBJ2-5
clone_size: -
cdr3_aa: CASQGLAGGPLSKETQYF
cdr3_nt: TGTGCCAGCCAGGGACTAGCGGGGGGGCCCCTGTCCAAAGAGACCCAGTACTTC

d_call: -
v_call: TRBV28
j_call: TRBJ2-3
clone_size: -
cdr3_aa: CASRFMRAPTDTQYF
cdr3_nt: TGTGCCAGCAGATTCATGCGGGCGCCCACAGATACGCAGTATTTT

d_call: -
v_call: TRBV4-1
j_call: TRBJ1-4
clone_size: -
cdr3_aa: CASSGGGLRKLFF
cdr3_nt: TGCGCCAGCAGTGGGGGGGGCTTGAGGAAACTGTTTTTT

d_call: -
v_call: TRBV4-2
j_call: TRBJ2-3
clone_size: once
cdr3_aa: CASSQAGTDTQYF
cdr3_nt: TGTGCCAGCAGCCAAGCCGGCACAGATACGCAGTATTTT

d_call: -
v_call: TRBV3-1/TRBV3-2
j_call: TRBJ1-2
clone_size: -
cdr3_aa: CASSSRGTGYGYTF
cdr3_nt: TGTGCCAGCAGCAGTCGGGGAACGGGCTATGGCTACACCTTC

d_call: -
v_call: TRBV2
j_call: TRBJ2-5
clone_size: -
cdr3_aa: CASITVDGPRRTQYF
cdr3_nt: TGTGCCAGCATTACGGTCGACGGGCCTCGAAGGACCCAGTACTTC

d_call: -
v_call: TRBV27
j_call: TRBJ1-4
clone_size: -
cdr3_aa: CASSLSGTGQVGKLFF
cdr3_nt: TGTGCCAGCAGTTTATCGGGCACAGGCCAGGTGGGGAAACTGTTTTTT

d_call: -
v_call: TRBV5-1
j_call: TRBJ2-5
clone_size: once
cdr3_aa: CARSAEETQYF
cdr3_nt: TGCGCCAGGAGCGCGGAGGAGACCCAGTACTTC

d_call: -
v_call: TRBV4-1
j_call: TRBJ1-1
clone_size: -
cdr3_aa: CASSQAGVNTEAFF
cdr3_nt: TGCGCCAGCAGCCAAGCGGGGGTGAACACTGAAGCTTTCTTT

d_call: -
v_call: TRBV28
j_call: TRBJ1-5
clone_size: once
cdr3_aa: CASSPWSNQPQHF
cdr3_nt: TGTGCCAGCAGCCCCTGGAGCAATCAGCCCCAGCATTTT